A single sample gave rise to the 19 T cell receptor beta chains below, sequenced in a study of blood T cell repertoires in COVID-19. TCRdb's table, derived via immunoSEQ multiplex PCR, lists solely in-frame clones and lacks some. The sample has roughly 150,000 clones, 65% to 90% seen once. The specimen sequenced was peripheral blood. Source of these receptors: a woman aged 50 to 60 in a cohort sampled during active or convalescent COVID-19.

Only one count was recorded for this clone. The chain recombines TRBV6-4 with TRBJ2-3; D unresolved. The CDR3 has 13 amino acids. V dropped 0 bases and J dropped 6 bases, with 7 bases sitting between them. Germline CDR1 is MRHNA and CDR2 is SNTAGT. The chain's CDR3 is CASSDSGQDTQYF. The CDR3 bases are TGTGCCAGCAGTGACTCTGGTCAGGATACGCAGTATTTT.

This clone was detected once. V is TRBV7-3 and J is TRBJ2-7; 8 positions agree with TRBD1. J was trimmed by 3 bases and V by 5 bases; bases with no gene match: 6. The CDR3 spans 14 residues. Germline V gene data show CDR1 as SGHTA and CDR2 as FQGTGA. CDR3 DNA sequence: TGTGCCAGCAGCCCGACGGACAGGGTCTACGAGCAGTACTTC. It is translated as CASSPTDRVYEQYF. The whole variable domain, remainder taken from reference TRBV7-3 and TRBJ2-7, is GAGVSQTPSNKVTEKGKYVELRCDPISGHTALYWYRQSLGQGPEFLIYFQGTGAADDSGLPNDRFFAVRPEGSVSTLKIQRTERGDSAVYLCASSPTDRVYEQYFGPGTRLTVT.

The gene calls are TRBV25-1 and TRBJ2-2, with 8 bases matching TRBD1. The CDR3 consists of 13 residues. J gave up 6 bases and V 4 bases, and 1 base lay outside the gene matches. Germline CDR1 is MGHDK and CDR2 is SYGVNS. The CDR3: CASSGDRSGELFF. The CDR3 nucleotides are TGTGCCAGCAGTGGGGACAGGTCCGGGGAGCTGTTTTTT. Full variable domain (remainder filled in from reference TRBV25-1 and TRBJ2-2): EADIYQTPRYLVIGTGKKITLECSQTMGHDKMYWYQQDPGMELHLIHYSYGVNSTEKGDLSSESTVSRIRTEHFPLTLESARPSHTSQYLCASSGDRSGELFFGEGSRLTVL.

This clone was observed a few times. The V call is TRBV10-1, the J call TRBJ2-5; the match to TRBD2 covers 7 bases. Germline trimming cut 3 bases from V and 7 bases from J; bases unmatched to any gene: 8. From germline, CDR1 is WNHNN and CDR2 SYGVQD (reference sequence). This CDR3 comprises 14 residues. This chain's CDR3 is CASSEASGLGTQYF. The CDR3 DNA is TGCGCCAGCAGTGAAGCTAGCGGTCTAGGGACCCAGTACTTC.

The chain joins TRBV5-1 to TRBJ1-6, with D hard to call. Germline V lookup: CDR1 SGHRS, CDR2 YFSETQ. The CDR3 extends over 15 amino acids. Deletions cut 4 bases from V and 9 bases from J, with 17 bases between. The CDR3 is CASSGERIGISPLHF. As DNA, the CDR3 is TGCGCCAGCAGCGGAGAGAGGATTGGTATTTCACCCCTCCACTTT.

This clone was observed a single time. The chain links TRBV6-4 to TRBJ2-3; TRBD2 matches 8 bases. Looked up from germline, CDR1 is MRHNA and CDR2 is SNTAGT. The length of the CDR3 is 14 residues. Trimming took 6 bases from V and 14 from J; bases not matched to a gene: 16. CDR3 nucleotides: TGTGCCAGCAGAGACGGGACTAGTGTTTCTTGTTTGTATTTT. Its translation is CASRDGTSVSCLYF.

The chain recombines TRBV11-2 with TRBJ1-2; the match to TRBD1 covers 7 bases. The J segment lost 7 bases and the V segment lost 2 bases, leaving 10 bases of the junction unmatched. The CDR3 sequence is 15 residues long. Germline CDR1 SGHAT, CDR2 FQNNGV. The CDR3, as DNA: TGTGCCAGCAGCTTACCCTTGGGACAGCGGTTTGGCTACACCTTC. Encoded protein: CASSLPLGQRFGYTF.

This clone was seen more than once but under ten times. The genes are TRBV4-1 and TRBJ2-2; 7 bases are shared with TRBD1. Germline CDR1 reads MGHRA; CDR2 reads YSYEKL. This CDR3 is built from 18 residues. V lost 4 bases to trimming and J lost 4 bases; unmatched junction nucleotides: 15. CDR3 nucleotides: TGCGCCAGCAGCCCAGGGACAGTTGGTGGCCGAATCACCGGGGAGCTGTTTTTT. Protein: CASSPGTVGGRITGELFF.

CDR3 region: CASRPREENTEAFF. The CDR3 DNA reads as TGTGCCAGTAGACCCCGGGAGGAGAACACTGAAGCTTTCTTT. The chain employs TRBV19 and TRBJ1-1, with D unclear. Trimming stripped 6 bases from V and 1 base from J, with 12 bases between. This CDR3 comprises 14 residues. CDR1 and CDR2 from the germline V gene are LNHDA and SQIVND (reference sequence).

About this clone: One end of the junction fails to match germline, which may point to a read error. This sequence joins TRBV30 and TRBJ1-2; 7 nucleotides agree with TRBD1. CDR1 is GTSNPN, CDR2 SVGIG, per germline (reference sequence). The CDR3 length is 12 residues. The CDR3 protein is CAWRRDSYAYTF. CDR3 nucleotides: TGTGCCTGGAGGAGGGACAGTTATGCCTACACCTTC.

V gene TRBV12-3 or TRBV12-4 combines with J gene TRBJ2-1; D may be TRBD2 (6 bases). The CDR3 contains 13 residues. V was trimmed by 5 bases and J by 9 bases, leaving 14 bases between them. The CDR3 reads CASSTSFGGEQFF. In nucleotides, the CDR3 is TGTGCCAGCAGTACTAGCTTTGGGGGTGAGCAGTTCTTC.

V usage is TRBV5-1 and J usage is TRBJ1-1; D is ambiguous. CDR1 is SGHRS, CDR2 YFSETQ, per germline. CDR3 size: 17 residues. V gave up 1 base and J gave up 3 bases, with 19 bases separating them. DNA for the CDR3: TGCGCCAGCAGCTTGCTGGGCGATTTTGCAACGGACACTGAAGCTTTCTTT. Translation: CASSLLGDFATDTEAFF.

This chain connects TRBV5-4 to TRBJ2-7; 8 bases line up with TRBD1. Per germline, CDR1 SGHNT and CDR2 YYREEE (reference sequence). V lost 0 bases, J lost 3 bases, and 5 bases stayed unmatched. This CDR3 has 15 amino acids. In nucleotides, the CDR3 is TGTGCCAGCAGCTTGGCGGGACAGGCCGGCTACGAGCAGTACTTC. It translates to CASSLAGQAGYEQYF.

This clone was observed at least ten times. This chain uses TRBV7-6 with TRBJ2-3; the match to TRBD2 covers 9 bases. The CDR3 extends over 16 amino acids. Germline V CDR1 and CDR2: SGHVS, FNYEAQ. Losses at the gene ends were 1 base for V and 4 bases for J; bases not matched to a gene: 6. The CDR3 sequence: CASSLVAGDWADTQYF. CDR3 in DNA: TGTGCCAGCAGCTTAGTAGCGGGGGACTGGGCAGATACGCAGTATTTT. The full variable domain, in which reference TRBV7-6 and TRBJ2-3 provide the parts outside the CDR3, is GAGVSQSPRYKVTKRGQDVALRCDPISGHVSLYWYRQALGQGPEFLTYFNYEAQQDKSGLPNDRFSAERPEGSISTLTIQRTEQRDSAMYRCASSLVAGDWADTQYFGPGTRLTVL.

This rearrangement joins TRBV5-8 to TRBJ1-1; D may be TRBD1 (5 bases). This CDR3 region has 15 residues. Deletions cut 4 bases from V and 1 base from J, with 14 bases between. Germline CDR1 is SGHTS and CDR2 is YDEGEE. The CDR3: CASSTVGQRNTEAFF. CDR3 in DNA: TGTGCCAGCAGCACCGTAGGACAAAGGAACACTGAAGCTTTCTTT.

The rearrangement joins TRBV6-2 or TRBV6-3 to TRBJ2-7; 9 bases match TRBD1. The CDR3 spans 11 residues. With 6 bases clipped from V and 12 bases from J, the junction kept 6 bases outside the gene matches. The germline V gene has CDR1 MNHEY and CDR2 SVGEGT. CDR3 sequence: CASSFGQGLYF. For the CDR3, the DNA is TGTGCCAGCAGCTTTGGACAGGGGCTGTACTTC.

This clone has only a few counts. In nucleotides, the CDR3 is TGCGCCAGCAGCTTGGATTGGGGAGAAAGCTACGAGCAGTACTTC. It is translated as CASSLDWGESYEQYF. J is TRBJ2-7 and V is TRBV5-1; a possible D gene is TRBD2 (5 bases). The CDR3 contains 15 residues. The germline CDR1 and CDR2 sequences are SGHRS and YFSETQ. The V end lost 0 bases, the J end lost 3 bases, and 13 bases lay between the germline ends.

This clone is a singleton in its sample. The rearrangement joins TRBV6-6 to TRBJ1-6; 9 nucleotides align to TRBD1. This CDR3 contains 13 residues. V shed 8 bases, J shed 7 bases, and the junction held 3 bases outside the gene matches. The germline V gene encodes CDR1 MNHNY and CDR2 SVGAGI (reference sequence). CDR3 DNA sequence: TGTGCCAGCGGTGGGACAGGGAATTCACCCCTCCACTTT. This translates into CASGGTGNSPLHF.

This clone was counted a few times. The chain carries TRBV14 and TRBJ1-1, with D tentatively TRBD1 (5 bases). The CDR3 totals 13 residues. Germline V CDR1 and CDR2: SGHDN, FVKESK. V was clipped by 5 bases and J by 7 bases, with 14 bases between them. CDR3 DNA sequence: TGTGCCAGCAGCAGCGGGACCGCGGGTGAAGCTTTCTTT. This gives the protein CASSSGTAGEAFF.